These T cell receptor beta chains were read from a single sample in a study of blood T cell repertoires in COVID-19. Sequencing used immunoSEQ multiplex PCR; TCRdb keeps in-frame clones, though not all of them. The data show about 150,000 clones, with roughly 84% seen just once and around 8.1% held by the top ten. Sequencing used peripheral blood. The receptor source for this set is a woman aged 55-69 years with COVID-19, enrolled during active disease. The CDR3 runs from the conserved cysteine through the conserved F or W. D genes are given only for firm matches. Part of the rows lack a size; the others show once, few, many or a class for expanded clones.

V: TRBV14; J: TRBJ2-3; size: NA; D: TRBD1; CDR3: CATRDSSTDTQYF; DNA: TGTGCCACCAGGGACAGCTCCACAGATACGCAGTATTTT
V: TRBV11-2; J: TRBJ1-1; size: NA; D: NA; CDR3: CASSFPGLTGLSTEAFF; DNA: TGTGCCAGCAGCTTCCCGGGCTTGACGGGGTTGAGCACTGAAGCTTTCTTT
V: TRBV19; J: TRBJ2-2; size: NA; D: TRBD1; CDR3: CASSVGQGATGELFF; DNA: TGTGCCAGTAGTGTGGGACAGGGGGCTACCGGGGAGCTGTTTTTT
V: TRBV6-2/TRBV6-3; J: TRBJ1-1; size: NA; D: NA; CDR3: CASSNTLGGLTEAFF; DNA: TGTGCCAGCAGTAACACCCTAGGGGGTTTGACTGAAGCTTTCTTT
V: TRBV19; J: TRBJ2-2; size: NA; D: NA; CDR3: CASNSRRGAYTGELFF; DNA: TGTGCCAGTAATAGTCGCCGGGGGGCGTACACCGGGGAGCTGTTTTTT
V: TRBV7-9; J: TRBJ1-2; size: NA; D: NA; CDR3: CASSSDRTATF; DNA: TGTGCCAGCAGCTCCGACAGGACCGCCACCTTC
V: TRBV19; J: TRBJ1-2; size: few; D: TRBD1; CDR3: CASSPRDRGGYTF; DNA: TGTGCCAGTAGCCCTCGGGACAGGGGTGGCTACACCTTC
V: TRBV15; J: TRBJ2-1; size: NA; D: TRBD2; CDR3: CATSPLAGGYFDEQFF; DNA: TGTGCCACCAGCCCACTAGCGGGGGGTTACTTCGATGAGCAGTTCTTC
V: TRBV27; J: TRBJ2-5; size: few; D: NA; CDR3: CASSLRRGGETQYF; DNA: TGTGCCAGCAGTTTAAGGAGGGGAGGAGAGACCCAGTACTTC
V: TRBV5-1; J: TRBJ2-2; size: few; D: NA; CDR3: CASSAGGTGELFF; DNA: TGCGCCAGCAGCGCCGGGGGTACCGGGGAGCTGTTTTTT
V: TRBV11-3; J: TRBJ2-2; size: NA; D: TRBD2; CDR3: CASSFSGTNTGELFF; DNA: TGTGCCAGCAGCTTCAGCGGGACCAACACCGGGGAGCTGTTTTTT
V: TRBV12-5; J: TRBJ2-5; size: NA; D: NA; CDR3: CASGLVIETQYF; DNA: TGTGCTAGTGGTTTGGTCATTGAGACCCAGTACTTC
V: TRBV29-1; J: TRBJ2-5; size: NA; D: TRBD2; CDR3: CSVRKGGETQYF; DNA: TGCAGCGTTCGAAAGGGAGGGGAGACCCAGTACTTC
V: TRBV6-2/TRBV6-3; J: TRBJ1-5; size: NA; D: TRBD1; CDR3: CASSQDRVGNQPQHF; DNA: TGTGCCAGCAGCCAGGACAGGGTAGGCAATCAGCCCCAGCATTTT
V: TRBV18; J: TRBJ2-1; size: NA; D: NA; CDR3: CASSPQGLDSDEQFF; DNA: TGTGCCAGCTCACCACAGGGCTTGGACTCCGATGAGCAGTTCTTC
V: TRBV18; J: TRBJ1-1; size: NA; D: NA; CDR3: CASCASWNTEAFF; DNA: TGTGCCAGCTGCGCCTCATGGAACACTGAAGCTTTCTTT
V: TRBV5-1; J: TRBJ2-7; size: NA; D: TRBD1; CDR3: CASSLVVGTGVREQYF; DNA: TGCGCCAGCAGCTTGGTAGTCGGAACAGGGGTACGCGAGCAGTACTTC
V: TRBV2; J: TRBJ1-5; size: NA; D: NA; CDR3: CASVQGLNQPQHF; DNA: TGTGCCAGCGTTCAGGGGCTCAATCAGCCCCAGCATTTT
V: TRBV19; J: TRBJ1-1; size: NA; D: NA; CDR3: CAIHWGQENTEAFF; DNA: TGTGCCATTCATTGGGGGCAGGAGAACACTGAAGCTTTCTTT
V: TRBV7-9; J: TRBJ1-6; size: NA; D: NA; CDR3: CASSSTGRNSPLHF; DNA: TGTGCCAGCAGTTCTACAGGGAGAAATTCACCCCTCCACTTT
V: TRBV19; J: TRBJ1-5; size: NA; D: TRBD1; CDR3: CASQDRGVGNQPQHF; DNA: TGTGCCAGTCAAGACAGGGGCGTGGGCAATCAGCCCCAGCATTTT
V: TRBV9; J: TRBJ2-3; size: NA; D: NA; CDR3: CASSEELAADTQYF; DNA: TGTGCCAGCAGCGAAGAACTAGCTGCAGATACGCAGTATTTT
V: TRBV12-5; J: TRBJ1-1; size: NA; D: NA; CDR3: CASGLGENTEAFF; DNA: TGTGCTAGTGGTTTGGGAGAAAACACTGAAGCTTTCTTT
V: TRBV15; J: TRBJ1-6; size: few; D: TRBD1; CDR3: CATSRGDRGNSPLHF; DNA: TGTGCCACCAGCAGAGGGGACAGGGGGAATTCACCCCTCCACTTT